This T cell receptor beta chain was retrieved from a study of blood T cell repertoires in COVID-19. Overall study context: Acute and convalescent COVID-19 samples came from the United States, Italy and Spain.

Only in-frame clones appear in the TCRdb table, and some are missing; sequencing was by immunoSEQ multiplex PCR. The data contain over 40,000 clones, approximately 80% of them singletons. J gave up 4 bases and V 2 bases, and 5 bases lay outside the gene matches. The CDR3 covers 15 residues. Germline loops: CDR1 LGHDT, CDR2 YNNKEL (reference sequence). The chain combines TRBV3-1 (or the pseudogene TRBV3-2) with TRBJ1-2; 9 positions match TRBD1. Material: peripheral blood. The receptor comes from a human donor in a cohort sampled during active COVID-19. Written as DNA, the CDR3 is TGTGCCAGCAGCCAAAGGGGACAGGGAACCTATGGCTACACCTTC. Its translation: CASSQRGQGTYGYTF.